The T cell receptor (beta chain) under discussion was sequenced for a study of post-analysis software for immune sequencing data. Study background: Some patients lacked subtype; others had relapsing-remitting, secondary progressive or progressive-relapsing disease. Study observations and caveats: Patients showed TRBV5-6, TRBV5-1 and TRBV20-1 among a few TRBV segments more frequent than in controls. Patients with multiple sclerosis recorded significantly lower normalized Chao1 diversity than controls, the study found.

Incorporated into the TCR beta cDNA libraries were unique molecular identifiers, which served to reduce PCR and sequencing biases. T cells numbering 1 to 10 million yielded about 500,000 cDNA molecules. TCRdb re-derived calls from the PCR reads in MiXCR, one entry per CDR3 protein. The data contain about 770,000 distinct CDR3 sequences, around 45% of them singletons. CDR1 is LNHDA, CDR2 SQIVND, per germline (reference sequence). V lost 5 bases and J lost 6; bases outside the gene matches: 15. The CDR3 is made up of 19 amino acids. As concerns this clonotype: The target antigen is unknown.

This rearrangement joins TRBV19 to TRBJ2-1; 14 bases are shared with TRBD2. The sequenced material came from blood. The sequence was obtained from a girl between 10 and 17 years old with multiple sclerosis. The CDR3 sequence: CASSSGLAGGLFPSNEQFF. As DNA, the CDR3 is TGTGCCAGTAGTTCTGGACTAGCGGGAGGCCTCTTTCCGTCCAATGAGCAGTTCTTC.